This paragraph reports one T cell receptor beta chain. The CDR3 runs to 16 residues. CDR1 is MNHEY, CDR2 SMNVEV, per germline (reference sequence). With 2 bases clipped from V and 8 bases from J, the junction kept 10 bases outside the gene matches. Generated by immunoSEQ multiplex PCR, the TCRdb table keeps only in-frame clones and is missing some. Of about 710,000 clones detected, approximately 87% appear once; the ten largest clones hold just under 0.0095%. The sample is drawn from a study of shared T cell receptors in the human thymus. The same data also contributed to another study, on human thymus T cells. That source adds: Thymic as well as blood repertoires seemed to favor certain V and J genes unevenly.

The clonotype was recovered from a boy less than two years old with a congenital heart defect. Source material: thymocytes. The V gene is TRBV27, the J gene TRBJ2-1; the match to TRBD1 covers 9 bases. The CDR3 DNA reads TGTGCCAGCAGTTTAAGACGGGACAGGGTGGGCGATGAGCAGTTCTTC. Amino acid sequence: CASSLRRDRVGDEQFF.